Listed here are 4 T cell receptor beta chains from one sample, sequenced in a study of T cells after yellow fever vaccination. TCRdb reprocessed the 5' RACE reads via MiXCR and lists one record per CDR3 protein. The sample holds approximately 300,000 distinct CDR3 sequences, approximately 11% seen once. Sequences were derived from CD4+ T cells sorted from PBMCs, sampled 45 days after the yellow fever booster vaccination. The source is a man aged 18 to 30 who received the YFV17D yellow fever vaccine.

The rearrangement links TRBV5-4 to TRBJ1-1; TRBD1 agrees at 8 bases. This CDR3 contains 16 residues. Germline V gene data show CDR1 as SGHNT and CDR2 as YYREEE (reference sequence). V shed 2 bases and J 1 base; nucleotides not matched to a gene: 7. CDR3 nucleotide sequence: TGTGCCAGCAGCTTACGTCAGACAGGGGCGAACACTGAAGCTTTCTTT. Its translation is CASSLRQTGANTEAFF.

This clonotype has a handful of counts. This sequence joins TRBV20-1 and TRBJ2-2; D is perhaps TRBD1 or TRBD2 (5 bases each). CDR3 length: 14 amino acids. CDR1 and CDR2 (germline): DFQATT, SNEGSKA (reference sequence). The V gene lost 0 bases and the J gene lost 3 bases, with 8 bases spanning the gap. The CDR3 nucleotides are TGCAGTGCTAGAGACGGGGCCTACACCGGGGAGCTGTTTTTT. Protein sequence: CSARDGAYTGELFF.

In this sample, this clonotype turned up a few times. This sequence joins TRBV5-6 and TRBJ2-5, with D tentatively TRBD2 (6 bases). V lost 3 bases to trimming and J lost 4 bases, with 22 bases between them. This CDR3 spans 17 amino acids. Germline values: CDR1 SGHDT, CDR2 YYEEEE. CDR3 DNA: TGTGCCAGCAGCTACAAGGGAGGTTATCGGGGTTTAGAGACCCAGTACTTC. This codes for CASSYKGGYRGLETQYF.

This clonotype appeared a few times. The rearrangement uses TRBV2 and TRBJ2-3; the D gene is possibly TRBD1 (6 bases). Germline CDR1 reads SNHLY; CDR2 reads FYNNEI. The CDR3 sequence is 15 residues long. The V and J ends lost 3 bases and 3 bases respectively, with 13 bases between them. Here the CDR3 reads CASSDRGRGTDTQYF. The CDR3 DNA is TGTGCCAGCAGTGACCGAGGCAGGGGAACAGATACGCAGTATTTT.